The 28 T cell receptor beta chains listed next were all sequenced from one sample in a study of control samples from healthy donors and cancer patients. Only in-frame clones appear in the TCRdb table, and some are missing; sequencing was by immunoSEQ multiplex PCR. The data contain roughly 180,000 clones, around 94% of them singletons. Sample: blood. These TCRs come from a woman aged 18 to 35 in good health.

In the case of this clone: Compared with germline, one end of the junction differs, possibly owing to a read error. The chain employs TRBV7-7 and TRBJ2-3; 8 bases map to TRBD1. Germline CDR1 is SSHAT and CDR2 is FNYEAQ (reference sequence). The CDR3 loop spans 15 amino acids. This CDR3 is CASSSTGVGTDTQYF. The CDR3 DNA reads as TGTGCTAGCAGCTCGACAGGGGTTGGGACAGATACGCAGTATTTT.

CDR3 region: CASSLRDSPMNTEAFF. For the CDR3, the DNA is TGCGCCAGCAGCCTCCGGGACAGTCCCATGAACACTGAAGCTTTCTTT. The chain is built from TRBV5-1 and TRBJ1-1, with 7 positions matching TRBD1. V lost 4 bases and J lost 0; bases outside the gene matches: 9. The CDR3 runs 16 residues. CDR1 and CDR2 from the germline V gene are SGHRS and YFSETQ.

CDR3 residues: CASSRSSGGPSSGANVLTF. The DNA of the CDR3 is TGTGCCAGCTCACGATCTAGCGGGGGGCCCAGCTCTGGGGCCAACGTCCTGACTTTC. This sequence joins TRBV18 and TRBJ2-6; 11 positions agree with TRBD2. The CDR3 is made up of 19 amino acids. Germline CDR1 and CDR2: KGHSH and LQKENI. The ends lost 4 bases at V and 0 bases at J; junction bases unmatched: 8.

The V and J genes are TRBV6-1 and TRBJ2-7; D is unresolved. Germline lookup yields CDR1 MNHNS and CDR2 SASEGT. The CDR3 loop spans 16 amino acids. The ends were cut back, 4 bases at V and 0 bases at J, with 16 bases in the middle. The CDR3, as DNA: TGTGCCAGCAGTGCGTCTTATGGGTCGAGCTCCTACGAGCAGTACTTC. Its translation: CASSASYGSSSYEQYF.

J is TRBJ2-7 and V is TRBV6-5; 11 bases map to TRBD1. Trimming cost V 5 bases and J 3 bases; bases outside gene matches: 6. This CDR3 comprises 15 residues. Germline V gene sequence: CDR1 MNHEY, CDR2 SVGAGI. The DNA of the CDR3 is TGTGCCAGCAGTCGACCCGGGACAGGGGGCTACGAGCAGTACTTC. It encodes CASSRPGTGGYEQYF.

The genes are TRBV10-3 and TRBJ2-2, with 8 bases aligning to TRBD2. The V gene end was trimmed by 3 bases and the J gene end by 8 bases; junction bases not matched to a gene: 11. The CDR3 length is 16 residues. The germline gives CDR1 ENHRY, CDR2 SYGVKD. The CDR3, as DNA: TGTGCCATCAGTGATCAAGGGCCAGCGGGAGTTGGGGAGCTGTTTTTT. This translates into CAISDQGPAGVGELFF.

DNA of the CDR3: TGTGCCAGCAGTGCCTCCTCCCCGGGACTAGCGGGAGTCCTACAAGAGACCCAGTACTTC. It specifies CASSASSPGLAGVLQETQYF. This chain links TRBV28 with TRBJ2-7; TRBD2 agrees at 14 bases. The DNA end is a closer match to TRBJ2-5, so the J assignment may be wrong. The CDR3 has 20 amino acids. Looked up from germline, CDR1 is MDHEN and CDR2 is SYDVKM.

This clone was observed a few times. The chain combines TRBV11-2 with TRBJ1-2; TRBD1 is a possible D gene (5 bases). Trimming stripped 4 bases from V and 8 bases from J, with 23 bases between. This CDR3 comprises 16 residues. Looked up from germline, CDR1 is SGHAT and CDR2 is FQNNGV. The CDR3, as DNA: TGTGCCAGCAGCTACAACCCGGGACTCCCGGGGTGGGGCTACACCTTC. This encodes CASSYNPGLPGWGYTF.

The chain couples TRBV12-3 or TRBV12-4 to TRBJ1-2, with D unresolved. The ends were cut back, 7 bases at V and 10 bases at J, with 16 bases in the middle. The CDR3 consists of 12 residues. In nucleotides, the CDR3 is TGTGCCAGCACCATCCTAGGCGCTCTCTACACCTTC. Translated: CASTILGALYTF.

The chain is built from TRBV6-2 or TRBV6-3 and TRBJ2-2, with D possibly matching TRBD1 (6 bases). Trimming took off 0 bases at V and 4 bases at J, with 12 bases between the two ends. The CDR3 spans 16 residues. Germline V lookup: CDR1 MNHEY, CDR2 SVGEGT. This CDR3 reads CASSYSGRGTTGELFF. The CDR3 nucleotides read TGTGCCAGCAGTTACTCGGGCAGGGGCACCACCGGGGAGCTGTTTTTT.

This clone showed up just once. The V call is TRBV4-1, the J call TRBJ2-6; TRBD2 is a possible D gene (6 bases). The V end was cut by 1 base, the J end by 1 base, with 14 bases between. CDR3 length: 18 residues. Germline CDR1 MGHRA, CDR2 YSYEKL. The DNA of the CDR3 is TGCGCCAGCAGCCAAGTGCGGGCGGGACCATCTGGGGCCAACGTCCTGACTTTC. Protein sequence: CASSQVRAGPSGANVLTF.

This chain uses TRBV14 with TRBJ2-1; 9 nucleotides match TRBD2. This CDR3 comprises 13 residues. V was pared by 4 bases and J by 11 bases, with 6 bases of the junction left unmatched. Germline loops: CDR1 SGHDN, CDR2 FVKESK. Here the CDR3 DNA reads TGTGCCAGCAGCCCTTTAGCGGGAGCGAAGCAGTTCTTC. This encodes CASSPLAGAKQFF.

J is TRBJ1-1 and V is TRBV4-2; D remains unclear. This CDR3 is 16 amino acids long. Germline CDR1 LGHNA, CDR2 YNFKEQ. V was clipped by 0 bases and J by 2 bases, with 13 bases between them. This chain's CDR3 is CASSQDAARINTEAFF. CDR3 in DNA: TGTGCCAGCAGCCAAGATGCCGCCAGGATCAACACTGAAGCTTTCTTT.

The rearrangement links TRBV5-1 to TRBJ1-2, with TRBD1 matching over 8 bases. The CDR3 covers 15 residues. Germline CDR1 SGHRS, CDR2 YFSETQ. J gave up 8 bases and V 0 bases, and 9 bases lay outside the gene matches. The CDR3 here is CASSLGDRGGMGYTF. The CDR3 bases are TGCGCCAGCAGCTTGGGAGACAGGGGAGGTATGGGCTACACCTTC.

This clone was seen only once. The V and J genes are TRBV7-8 and TRBJ2-1, with TRBD1 identical over 8 bases. Germline V gene sequence: CDR1 SGHVS, CDR2 FQNEAQ. The CDR3 runs 16 residues. V lost 5 bases and J lost 5; bases outside the gene matches: 11. CDR3 amino acids: CASSGRDRLTNNEQFF. DNA of the CDR3: TGTGCCAGCAGCGGCCGGGACAGGTTAACTAACAATGAGCAGTTCTTC.

The V and J genes are TRBV11-2 and TRBJ2-7; D perhaps matches TRBD1 (6 bases). Germline assignment: CDR1 SGHAT and CDR2 FQNNGV. CDR3 length equals 14 residues. Trimming cost V 4 bases and J 5 bases, with 15 bases left between them. The CDR3 is CASSSRTTGNEQYF. The CDR3 DNA reads as TGTGCCAGCAGCTCCAGAACCACAGGGAACGAGCAGTACTTC.

This chain joins TRBV11-3 and TRBJ1-2; D is uncertain. Trimming removed 1 base at V and 1 base at J, with 7 bases between. This CDR3 has 14 residues. CDR1 SGHNT and CDR2 YENEEA come from the germline V gene. The CDR3, as DNA: TGTGCCAGCAGCTTAGGCCGGAGTAACTATGGCTACACCTTC. Encoded protein: CASSLGRSNYGYTF.

The chain is built from TRBV11-1 and TRBJ2-2; D might be TRBD2 (6 bases). V was clipped by 3 bases and J by 5 bases, with 10 bases between them. Germline V gene data show CDR1 as SGHAT and CDR2 as FQDESV (reference sequence). The CDR3 extends over 14 amino acids. For the CDR3, the DNA is TGTGCCAGCAGCTTGGACGGGGGTACCGGGGAGCTGTTTTTT. This sequence encodes CASSLDGGTGELFF.

The rearrangement links TRBV6-5 to TRBJ1-2, with D possibly being TRBD1 (6 bases). Deletions cut 8 bases from V and 1 base from J, with 17 bases between. Germline assignment: CDR1 MNHEY and CDR2 SVGAGI. The CDR3 loop spans 15 amino acids. The CDR3 bases are TGTGCCAGCGCCTCTTCGGGGGCTAATAACTATGGCTACACCTTC. Protein product: CASASSGANNYGYTF.

This rearrangement joins TRBV7-9 to TRBJ2-1, with a possible D match to TRBD1 (5 bases). CDR1 is SEHNR and CDR2 is FQNEAQ in the germline V gene (reference sequence). V was pared by 5 bases and J by 0 bases, with 14 bases between. The CDR3 contains 16 residues. The chain's CDR3 is CASSPLGRGSYNEQFF. For the CDR3, the DNA is TGTGCCAGCAGCCCTTTGGGAAGGGGCTCCTACAATGAGCAGTTCTTC. Variable domain in full (rest from reference TRBV7-9 and TRBJ2-1): DTGVSQNPRHKITKRGQNVTFRCDPISEHNRLYWYRQTLGQGPEFLTYFQNEAQLEKSRLLSDRFSAERPKGSFSTLEIQRTEQGDSAMYLCASSPLGRGSYNEQFFGPGTRLTVL.

The J gene is TRBJ1-4, the V gene TRBV7-9; no definite D call. V lost 5 bases, J lost 7 bases, and 5 bases lay in between. CDR1 and CDR2 from the germline V gene are SEHNR and FQNEAQ (reference sequence). There are 11 residues in the CDR3. CDR3: CASSNGEKLFF. Here the CDR3 DNA reads TGTGCCAGCAGCAACGGTGAAAAACTGTTTTTT. Based on the CDR3 plus reference TRBV7-9 and TRBJ1-4, the full variable domain is DTGVSQNPRHKITKRGQNVTFRCDPISEHNRLYWYRQTLGQGPEFLTYFQNEAQLEKSRLLSDRFSAERPKGSFSTLEIQRTEQGDSAMYLCASSNGEKLFFGSGTQLSVL.

The rearrangement links TRBV18 to TRBJ1-1; TRBD1 might be the D (6 bases). This CDR3 has 16 amino acids. Germline V gene data show CDR1 as KGHSH and CDR2 as LQKENI. With 4 bases removed from V and 3 bases from J, the gap between germline ends came to 18 bases. The CDR3 nucleotides read TGTGCCAGCTCACAAACCTACAGGGAGCCCTACACTGAAGCTTTCTTT. Translation: CASSQTYREPYTEAFF.

This clone has only one observation. In DNA form, the CDR3 reads TGTGCCAGTAGTATTTCGGGGGGTTTGGTTAACACTGAAGCTTTCTTT. It encodes CASSISGGLVNTEAFF. The rearrangement links TRBV19 to TRBJ1-1; tentatively, D is TRBD1 (5 bases). The CDR3 has 16 amino acids. Between the trimmed V and J ends, which lost 3 bases and 2 bases, there was a span of 16 bases. The germline V gene encodes CDR1 LNHDA and CDR2 SQIVND (reference sequence).

CDR3 nucleotide sequence: TGCGCCAGCAGCCAGGAACCGGGACGGGAGAGCTCCTACAATGAGCAGTTCTTC. Protein product: CASSQEPGRESSYNEQFF. The J gene is TRBJ2-1, the V gene TRBV4-3, with D possibly being TRBD2 (6 bases). Trimming left V 3 bases short and J 0 bases short, with 18 bases between. This CDR3 spans 18 amino acids. CDR1 and CDR2 from the germline V gene are LGHNA and YSLEER.

The rearrangement links TRBV3-1 (or the pseudogene TRBV3-2) to TRBJ2-1; 9 bases line up with TRBD2. Trimming took 0 bases from V and 4 from J; bases not matched to a gene: 10. The germline gives CDR1 LGHDT, CDR2 YNNKEL (reference sequence). The CDR3 length is 18 residues. DNA of the CDR3: TGTGCCAGCAGCCAAGATCTCCGGCTAGCGGGGATTTACAATGAGCAGTTCTTC. Protein sequence: CASSQDLRLAGIYNEQFF.

The chain has TRBV6-2 or TRBV6-3 and TRBJ1-3; TRBD1 is a possible D gene (5 bases). The ends were cut back, 2 bases at V and 2 bases at J, with 13 bases in the middle. CDR1 is MNHEY and CDR2 is SVGEGT in the germline V gene. The CDR3 contains 16 residues. The CDR3 coding sequence is TGTGCCAGCAGTTACCCACCCCGGGGGACTGGAAACACCATATATTTT. Translated, it gives CASSYPPRGTGNTIYF.

The J gene is TRBJ2-1, the V gene TRBV18, with 9 bases lining up with TRBD1. The CDR3 has 14 residues. J gave up 9 bases and V 3 bases, and 6 bases lay outside the gene matches. The germline V gene encodes CDR1 KGHSH and CDR2 LQKENI. CDR3 nucleotide sequence: TGTGCCAGCTCACCGGGACAGGGAATGGGTGAGCAGTTCTTC. Translating it yields CASSPGQGMGEQFF.

The J gene is TRBJ2-1, the V gene TRBV13; D is possibly TRBD2 (6 bases). The CDR3 consists of 13 residues. The V end lost 5 bases, the J end lost 13 bases, and 18 bases lay between the germline ends. Germline values: CDR1 PRHDT, CDR2 FYEKMQ (reference sequence). CDR3 protein: CASSPPTGTPQFF. DNA for the CDR3: TGTGCCAGCAGCCCGCCAACCGGGACTCCTCAGTTCTTC.